This T cell receptor (beta chain) was captured in a study of cytomegalovirus exposure and HLA in healthy donors. General study points: According to a subsequent analysis, TCR clusters identified in the first cohort showed a tendency to co-occur across the 120 validation repertoires. Reportedly, diagnosis of cytomegalovirus status by the classifier showed high specificity and sensitivity.

This CDR3 is 11 amino acids long. With 7 bases removed from V and 2 bases from J, the gap between germline ends came to 8 bases. CDR1 DFQATT and CDR2 SNEGSKA come from the germline V gene (reference sequence). Data came from immunoSEQ multiplex PCR; TCRdb stores just in-frame clones and leaves some out. Of 200,000 or so clones in the sample, approximately 82% were seen once. On this clone: The antigen is not known.

Separation from the approximately 710-subject first cohort characterized the roughly 120-subject validation cohort, to which the donors belonged. Sequenced input: PBMCs. The chain carries TRBV20-1 and TRBJ1-2; the D is unclear. This clonotype was obtained from a woman under 30 in good health and CMV-seronegative. The chain's CDR3 is CSVGSNYGYTF. CDR3 coding DNA: TGCAGTGTGGGCTCGAACTATGGCTACACCTTC.